A single sample gave rise to the 27 T cell receptor beta chains below, sequenced in a study of CD8+ T cells in alopecia areata. RNA was extracted and reverse transcribed into cDNA as the sequencing template. Produced via immunoSEQ multiplex PCR; TCRdb's table is partial and in-frame only. This repertoire shows over 150,000 clones, more than 50% found once; its top ten account for 4.5% to 6%. Sequenced sample: CD8+ T cells sorted from blood. The receptor set was obtained from a human donor in good health.

V and J are TRBV6-5 and TRBJ1-2; D is uncertain. This CDR3 has 13 amino acids. Looked up from germline, CDR1 is MNHEY and CDR2 is SVGAGI. V lost 0 bases to trimming and J lost 7 bases, with 9 bases between them. The CDR3 nucleotides are TGTGCCAGCAGTTACTCTAGGGTCAGTGGCTACACCTTC. It encodes CASSYSRVSGYTF.

This clone showed up just a few times. The chain couples TRBV13 to TRBJ2-3; D assignment may be TRBD1 or TRBD2 (5 bases each). CDR1 and CDR2 from the germline V gene are PRHDT and FYEKMQ (reference sequence). V was clipped by 3 bases and J by 4 bases, with 11 bases between them. There are 14 residues in the CDR3. The CDR3 nucleotides are TGTGCCAGCAGCTTGGGACGGAGAGCAGATACGCAGTATTTT. Translated: CASSLGRRADTQYF.

This clone was seen ten or more times. This chain joins TRBV7-9 and TRBJ1-1, with 8 bases lining up with TRBD1. This CDR3 spans 15 amino acids. The germline V gene encodes CDR1 SEHNR and CDR2 FQNEAQ (reference sequence). The V gene end was trimmed by 3 bases and the J gene end by 4 bases; junction bases not matched to a gene: 7. In DNA, the CDR3 is TGTGCCAGCAGCTTCCGGGACAGGTATGGCACTGAAGCTTTCTTT. It translates to CASSFRDRYGTEAFF.

The CDR3 DNA follows: TGTGCCAGCAGCTTAGGGGGGGGGCCCGAGCAGTTCTTC. This gives the protein CASSLGGGPEQFF. The rearrangement links TRBV11-2 to TRBJ2-1; weak D call: TRBD2 (7 bases). From germline, CDR1 is SGHAT and CDR2 FQNNGV. V lost 1 base and J lost 10, with 11 bases in between. The CDR3 length is 13 residues.

This sequence joins TRBV5-4 and TRBJ1-1, with a tentative D call TRBD1 (5 bases). The germline V and J ends were trimmed by 4 bases and 4 bases, with 14 bases remaining between them. Germline V CDR1 and CDR2: SGHNT, YYREEE (reference sequence). This CDR3 contains 14 residues. This CDR3 reads CASSPMGDGTEAFF. In DNA, the CDR3 is TGTGCCAGCAGCCCGATGGGGGACGGCACTGAAGCTTTCTTT.

The rearrangement links TRBV2 to TRBJ2-7; D ambiguous. V gave up 7 bases and J gave up 7 bases, with 8 bases separating them. CDR1 is SNHLY, CDR2 FYNNEI, per germline. The length of the CDR3 is 10 residues. Here the CDR3 DNA reads TGTGCCAGCAAAGGGTTAGAGCAGTACTTC. Residues: CASKGLEQYF.

The chain joins TRBV11-2 to TRBJ2-5; 12 nucleotides agree with TRBD1. Germline V CDR1 and CDR2: SGHAT, FQNNGV. V dropped 4 bases and J dropped 5; count of bases not matched to a gene: 8. CDR3 size: 16 residues. Here the CDR3 DNA reads TGTGCCAGCAGCTCTACTGGGACAGGGGGCCGGGAGACCCAGTACTTC. Protein product: CASSSTGTGGRETQYF.

The chain couples TRBV6-1 to TRBJ2-5; no clear D. Deletions cut 2 bases from V and 7 bases from J, with 2 bases between. The CDR3 spans 10 residues. Germline CDR1 is MNHNS and CDR2 is SASEGT. The CDR3 spells CASSEPTQYF. The DNA of the CDR3 is TGTGCCAGCAGTGAACCGACCCAGTACTTC.

The rearrangement joins TRBV29-1 to TRBJ1-2, with no clear D. Germline V gene data show CDR1 as SQVTM and CDR2 as ANQGSEA. Trimming stripped 3 bases from V and 0 bases from J, with 11 bases between. The CDR3 runs 14 residues. CDR3 residues: CSVDPETTNYGYTF. Written as DNA, the CDR3 is TGCAGCGTTGATCCAGAGACAACTAACTATGGCTACACCTTC.

In its sample, this clone was seen a few times. Here the CDR3 DNA reads TGCGCCAGCAGCCAACGGACTAGCGGGGGCTACAATGAGCAGTTCTTC. Translation gives CASSQRTSGGYNEQFF. This rearrangement joins TRBV4-1 to TRBJ2-1; TRBD2 agrees at 13 bases. Per germline, CDR1 MGHRA and CDR2 YSYEKL. V lost 2 bases, J lost 3 bases, and 1 base stayed unmatched. The CDR3 runs to 16 residues.

The CDR3 DNA follows: TGTGCCAGCAGCTTAGACAACTATGGCTACACCTTC. Translation: CASSLDNYGYTF. The chain employs TRBV7-2 and TRBJ1-2, with D unresolved. The germline CDR1 and CDR2 sequences are SGHTA and FQGNSA. Deletions cut 1 base from V and 2 bases from J, with 2 bases between. This CDR3 has 12 residues. Supplemented by reference TRBV7-2 and TRBJ1-2, the full variable domain reads GAGVSQSPSNKVTEKGKDVELRCDPISGHTALYWYRQSLGQGLEFLIYFQGNSAPDKSGLPSDRFSAERTGGSVSTLTIQRTQQEDSAVYLCASSLDNYGYTFGSGTRLTVV.

V gene TRBV11-2 combines with J gene TRBJ1-2; D gene ambiguous. In germline, CDR1 is SGHAT, CDR2 FQNNGV. Trimming took off 0 bases at V and 0 bases at J, with 8 bases between the two ends. The CDR3 has 15 residues. The CDR3 DNA sequence: TGTGCCAGCAGCTTAGATTACGGAGCTAACTATGGCTACACCTTC. It codes for CASSLDYGANYGYTF.

The rearrangement uses TRBV2 and TRBJ1-1; TRBD1 matches at 8 bases. The germline CDR1 and CDR2 sequences are SNHLY and FYNNEI. The CDR3 spans 14 residues. V lost 6 bases, J lost 3 bases, and 6 bases stayed unmatched. The CDR3 DNA sequence: TGTGCCAGCAGATACAGGGGGAGGGACACTGAAGCTTTCTTT. This translates into CASRYRGRDTEAFF.

CDR3 nucleotides: TGCAGCGTTGGGGGGGAGGGAACGGATCAGCCCCAGCATTTT. Translating it yields CSVGGEGTDQPQHF. J is TRBJ1-5 and V is TRBV29-1, with D possibly matching TRBD1 (5 bases). Germline CDR1 is SQVTM and CDR2 is ANQGSEA. The CDR3 extends over 14 amino acids. V dropped 4 bases and J dropped 5 bases, with 15 bases sitting between them.

The chain links TRBV7-9 to TRBJ2-5; D is unclear. Germline values: CDR1 SEHNR, CDR2 FQNEAQ (reference sequence). This CDR3 comprises 15 residues. V lost 5 bases to trimming and J lost 0 bases, with 13 bases between them. In DNA, the CDR3 is TGTGCCAGCAGCAGAAAACGGCTGGACCAAGAGACCCAGTACTTC. This encodes CASSRKRLDQETQYF. The full variable domain, rest sourced from reference TRBV7-9 and TRBJ2-5, is DTGVSQNPRHKITKRGQNVTFRCDPISEHNRLYWYRQTLGQGPEFLTYFQNEAQLEKSRLLSDRFSAERPKGSFSTLEIQRTEQGDSAMYLCASSRKRLDQETQYFGPGTRLLVL.

The rearrangement joins TRBV30 to TRBJ1-1, with D tentatively TRBD1 (5 bases). V was clipped by 5 bases and J by 0 bases, with 16 bases between them. This CDR3 is 15 amino acids long. Germline CDR1 and CDR2: GTSNPN and SVGIG (reference sequence). For the CDR3, the DNA is TGTGCCTGGGGGGTGGGCGACAGTATGAACACTGAAGCTTTCTTT. This sequence encodes CAWGVGDSMNTEAFF.

The V call is TRBV9, the J call TRBJ2-7, with D unclear. This CDR3 is built from 13 residues. V lost 0 bases, J lost 6 bases, and 10 bases lay in between. Germline-derived CDR1 and CDR2 are SGDLS and YYNGEE. The chain's CDR3 is CASSVGGVGEQYF. The CDR3, as DNA: TGTGCCAGCAGCGTAGGCGGAGTAGGCGAGCAGTACTTC. Full variable domain (outside the CDR3, taken from reference TRBV9 and TRBJ2-7): DSGVTQTPKHLITATGQRVTLRCSPRSGDLSVYWYQQSLDQGLQFLIQYYNGEERAKGNILERFSAQQFPDLHSELNLSSLELGDSALYFCASSVGGVGEQYFGPGTRLTVT.

The genes are TRBV6-5 and TRBJ1-2, with unresolved D. The CDR3 loop spans 14 amino acids. Trimming took 0 bases from V and 8 from J, leaving 13 bases between them. The germline V gene has CDR1 MNHEY and CDR2 SVGAGI. The CDR3 DNA follows: TGTGCCAGCAGTTACTCCGCGGACCTCGGGGGCTACACCTTC. Its translation: CASSYSADLGGYTF.

In its sample, this clone was seen a few times. This rearrangement joins TRBV4-1 to TRBJ2-1; unclear D gene. CDR1 is MGHRA and CDR2 is YSYEKL in the germline V gene. CDR3 length equals 14 residues. V lost 0 bases and J lost 5, with 8 bases in between. As DNA, the CDR3 is TGCGCCAGCAGCCAAGAACCCATGGACAATGAGCAGTTCTTC. Its translation: CASSQEPMDNEQFF.

The chain uses TRBV2 and TRBJ1-4, with 8 bases that match TRBD1. The CDR3 totals 16 residues. V shed 6 bases and J 5 bases; nucleotides not matched to a gene: 11. Germline CDR1 reads SNHLY; CDR2 reads FYNNEI. The CDR3, as DNA: TGTGCCAGCAGCGCCCGACGGGGACAGGCCAATGAAAAACTGTTTTTT. Its protein product is CASSARRGQANEKLFF.

The chain couples TRBV29-1 to TRBJ2-7, with a tentative D call TRBD2 (7 bases). The germline CDR1 and CDR2 sequences are SQVTM and ANQGSEA. The V end was cut by 4 bases, the J end by 2 bases, with 12 bases between. The CDR3 length is 13 residues. CDR3 sequence reads: CSVGGGVTYEQYF. CDR3 sequence (DNA): TGCAGCGTTGGAGGGGGGGTAACCTACGAGCAGTACTTC.

This chain links TRBV29-1 with TRBJ1-1, with TRBD1 matching over 7 bases. Looked up from germline, CDR1 is SQVTM and CDR2 is ANQGSEA. The CDR3 totals 14 residues. The V gene end was trimmed by 7 bases and the J gene end by 8 bases; junction bases not matched to a gene: 16. The CDR3 sequence is CSGGQALESAEAFF. CDR3 nucleotides: TGCAGCGGCGGACAGGCCCTTGAGTCTGCCGAAGCTTTCTTT.

V is TRBV4-1 and J is TRBJ2-7; weak D call: TRBD2 (5 bases). V dropped 1 base and J dropped 4 bases, with 11 bases sitting between them. CDR3 length equals 14 residues. Germline assignment: CDR1 MGHRA and CDR2 YSYEKL. This chain's CDR3 is CASSQGEGMYEQYF. The CDR3 nucleotides read TGCGCCAGCAGCCAAGGTGAGGGAATGTACGAGCAGTACTTC.

This chain joins TRBV11-2 and TRBJ2-1; D is unresolved. Deletions cut 1 base from V and 0 bases from J, with 10 bases between. The germline gives CDR1 SGHAT, CDR2 FQNNGV. This CDR3 contains 16 residues. The CDR3 DNA is TGTGCCAGCAGCTTAGGCTTCGTGAGCTCCTACAATGAGCAGTTCTTC. Translated: CASSLGFVSSYNEQFF.

The genes are TRBV4-1 and TRBJ1-6; 10 bases agree with TRBD1. Trimming cost V 0 bases and J 9 bases; bases outside gene matches: 2. CDR3 size: 15 residues. Germline loops: CDR1 MGHRA, CDR2 YSYEKL. The CDR3 protein is CASSQERQGASPLHF. CDR3 in DNA: TGCGCCAGCAGCCAAGAGAGACAGGGGGCTTCACCCCTCCACTTT.

V and J are TRBV25-1 and TRBJ2-7, with D possibly called TRBD1 or TRBD2 (5 bases each). Germline values: CDR1 MGHDK, CDR2 SYGVNS. CDR3 length: 14 residues. Between the trimmed V and J ends, which lost 5 bases and 5 bases, there was a span of 16 bases. As DNA, the CDR3 is TGTGCCAGCAGTCTCTTTGAGGGGTTTGACGAGCAGTACTTC. Protein sequence: CASSLFEGFDEQYF.

V and J are TRBV6-6 and TRBJ1-1; a possible D gene is TRBD1 (5 bases). The CDR3 totals 14 residues. V lost 8 bases to trimming and J lost 5 bases, with 18 bases between them. Germline V gene sequence: CDR1 MNHNY, CDR2 SVGAGI (reference sequence). The chain's CDR3 is CASGPLGGWTEAFF. The CDR3 DNA sequence: TGTGCCAGCGGACCTCTGGGGGGGTGGACTGAAGCTTTCTTT.